This T cell receptor beta chain was profiled in a study of shared clonotypes between healthy human individuals. Germline lookup yields CDR1 LNHDA and CDR2 SQIVND (reference sequence). The CDR3 contains 16 residues. V lost 1 base, J lost 0 bases, and 1 base stayed unmatched. Study-level points and caveats: Some clonotypes were shared by all four sorted-subset donors, while others were not shared. The non-shared ones had lower generation probabilities than the shared ones.

This clone was detected only once. As yet, its antigen is unknown. The data were produced by immunoSEQ multiplex PCR, yet TCRdb's version contains in-frame clones alone and is incomplete. The sample lists over 1.5 million clones, under 99% occurring once. Subsets obtained from CD4+ cells comprised CD45RA+ naive and CD45RA-negative memory cells. The J gene is TRBJ2-2, the V gene TRBV19, with TRBD1 matching over 8 bases. The sequenced material came from naive CD4+ T cells sorted from blood. Described subset: CD45RA+ positively selected. The sequence was collected from a young man in good health. CDR3 nucleotide sequence: TGTGCCAGTAGTATAGGACAGGGGACGAACACCGGGGAGCTGTTTTTT. Translating gives CASSIGQGTNTGELFF.